This TCR beta chain was identified during a study of OX40 agonist ivuxolimab in advanced cancers. Overall study results and limits: Expanded clones tended on average to be more numerous among CD8+ T cells than CD4+. Expanded peripheral T cell antigen specificity was not determined. Dosing at 0.1 to 3.0 mg/kg was accompanied by clonal expansion of CD4+ and CD8+ blood T cells by week 6.

V was shortened by 6 bases and J by 12 bases, with 15 bases between the two germline ends. The germline CDR1 and CDR2 sequences are MNHEY and SVGAGI. The CDR3 has 12 residues. Produced via immunoSEQ multiplex PCR; TCRdb's table is partial and in-frame only. Of around 77,000 clones in the sample, roughly three quarters were seen once. A few counts support this clone. Its antigen is still unknown. The sequence was collected from an adult with an advanced solid tumor such as melanoma, head and neck, liver or kidney cancer. The chain carries TRBV6-5 and TRBJ2-1, with a possible D match to TRBD1 (6 bases). The source material was CD4+ or CD8+ T cells sorted from blood, sampled in a trial of the OX40 agonist ivuxolimab. DNA for the CDR3: TGTGCCAGCAGCCGTTTCAGGGGTAGGCAGTTCTTC. Amino acids: CASSRFRGRQFF.